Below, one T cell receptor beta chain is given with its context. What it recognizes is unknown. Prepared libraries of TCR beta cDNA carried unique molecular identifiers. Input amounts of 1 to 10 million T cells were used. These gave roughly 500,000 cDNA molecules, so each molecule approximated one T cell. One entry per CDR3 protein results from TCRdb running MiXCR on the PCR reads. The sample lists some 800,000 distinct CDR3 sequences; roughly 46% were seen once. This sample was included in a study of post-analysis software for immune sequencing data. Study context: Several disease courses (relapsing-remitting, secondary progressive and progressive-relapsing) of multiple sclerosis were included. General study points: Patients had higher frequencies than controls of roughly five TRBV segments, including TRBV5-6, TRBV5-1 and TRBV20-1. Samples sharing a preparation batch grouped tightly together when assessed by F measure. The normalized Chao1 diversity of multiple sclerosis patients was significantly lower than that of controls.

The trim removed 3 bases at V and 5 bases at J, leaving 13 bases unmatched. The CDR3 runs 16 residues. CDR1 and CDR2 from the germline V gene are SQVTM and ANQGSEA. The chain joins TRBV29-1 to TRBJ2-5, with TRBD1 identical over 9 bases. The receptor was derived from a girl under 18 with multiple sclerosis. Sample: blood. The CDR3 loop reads CSVDFFDRGIRETQYF. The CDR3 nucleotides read TGCAGCGTTGACTTTTTCGACAGGGGGATTAGGGAGACCCAGTACTTC.